What follows are 15 T cell receptor beta chains derived from one specimen sequenced in a study of OX40 agonist ivuxolimab in advanced cancers. Produced via immunoSEQ multiplex PCR; TCRdb's table is partial and in-frame only. The data hold approximately 21,000 clones, with 74% observed a single time. This specimen was CD4+ or CD8+ T cells sorted from blood, taken in a trial of the OX40 agonist ivuxolimab. These receptors all come from an adult with an advanced solid tumor such as melanoma, head and neck, liver or kidney cancer.

Sample share makes this clone medium-sized (0.01 to 0.1%). This chain links TRBV19 with TRBJ1-1; D is uncertain. This CDR3 contains 17 residues. Germline V gives CDR1 LNHDA, CDR2 SQIVND (reference sequence). V was shortened by 5 bases and J by 0 bases, with 19 bases between the two germline ends. CDR3 amino acids: CASSPFVGVLMNTEAFF. In nucleotides, the CDR3 is TGTGCCAGTAGTCCTTTCGTAGGAGTACTAATGAACACTGAAGCTTTCTTT.

The chain couples TRBV30 to TRBJ1-5; 7 positions match TRBD1. CDR3 length equals 15 residues. Germline trimming cut 0 bases from V and 0 bases from J; bases unmatched to any gene: 2. Germline lookup yields CDR1 GTSNPN and CDR2 SVGIG (reference sequence). CDR3 nucleotides: TGTGCCTGGAGTGTAGGGACAGATAGCAATCAGCCCCAGCATTTT. Residues: CAWSVGTDSNQPQHF.

The rearrangement uses TRBV14 and TRBJ2-7, with D possibly being TRBD2 (5 bases). The V end lost 3 bases, the J end lost 0 bases, and 12 bases lay between the germline ends. Looked up from germline, CDR1 is SGHDN and CDR2 is FVKESK. There are 15 residues in the CDR3. CDR3 DNA sequence: TGTGCCAGCAGCCAGACCGGGGTGAGCTCCTACGAGCAGTACTTC. Its translation: CASSQTGVSSYEQYF. Variable domain in full (rest from reference TRBV14 and TRBJ2-7): EAGVTQFPSHSVIEKGQTVTLRCDPISGHDNLYWYRRVMGKEIKFLLHFVKESKQDESGMPNNRFLAERTGGTYSTLKVQPAELEDSGVYFCASSQTGVSSYEQYFGPGTRLTVT.

The chain recombines TRBV28 with TRBJ1-1, with TRBD1 matching over 7 bases. The CDR3 contains 17 residues. The V segment lost 0 bases and the J segment 0 bases; nucleotides outside the gene matches: 7. Germline CDR1 is MDHEN and CDR2 is SYDVKM. The CDR3 sequence is CASSLWEQGNLNTEAFF. The CDR3 nucleotides read TGTGCCAGCAGTTTATGGGAACAGGGGAACTTGAACACTGAAGCTTTCTTT.

This clone was seen just once. J is TRBJ1-1 and V is TRBV6-4, with D possibly TRBD1 on 5 matching bases. Germline CDR1 reads MRHNA; CDR2 reads SNTAGT. V gave up 3 bases and J gave up 0 bases, with 14 bases separating them. The CDR3 is 16 residues long. The CDR3: CASSEEPGRLNTEAFF. The CDR3 DNA reads as TGTGCCAGCAGTGAGGAACCGGGACGGTTGAACACTGAAGCTTTCTTT.

The rearrangement joins TRBV25-1 to TRBJ2-5; D is ambiguous. There are 14 residues in the CDR3. Germline V lookup: CDR1 MGHDK, CDR2 SYGVNS. Trimming cost V 7 bases and J 3 bases, with 15 bases left between them. CDR3 in DNA: TGTGCCAGCATGGGTTGGACCGCCAAAGAGACCCAGTACTTC. Translation: CASMGWTAKETQYF.

The rearrangement joins TRBV27 to TRBJ2-2; perhaps TRBD1 as D (5 bases). Germline V gives CDR1 MNHEY, CDR2 SMNVEV (reference sequence). V was pared by 3 bases and J by 1 base, with 12 bases between. CDR3 length equals 16 residues. The DNA for the CDR3 is TGTGCCAGCAGTTTTCAGACAGTACTGAACACCGGGGAGCTGTTTTTT. Translated: CASSFQTVLNTGELFF.

The rearrangement links TRBV21-1 to TRBJ2-1; the table's D call, TRBD1, was not checked against the DNA. TRBV21-1 is described as a pseudogene. CDR3 length: 14 amino acids. The DNA for the CDR3 is TGTGCCAGCAGCAAACAGGGCTCCTACAATGAGCAGTTCTTC. This translates into CASSKQGSYNEQFF.

V gene TRBV4-3 combines with J gene TRBJ1-1, with TRBD1 matching 9 bases. J lost 1 base, V lost 0 bases, and 6 bases had no gene match. The CDR3 extends over 17 amino acids. Germline CDR1 reads LGHNA; CDR2 reads YSLEER. The CDR3 loop reads CASSQETGGAGNTEAFF. CDR3 in DNA: TGCGCCAGCAGCCAAGAAACAGGGGGCGCCGGGAACACTGAAGCTTTCTTT.

This clone was counted many times. The chain employs TRBV9 and TRBJ1-6; D might be TRBD1 (5 bases). The CDR3 contains 14 residues. Per germline, CDR1 SGDLS and CDR2 YYNGEE. Trimming cost V 0 bases and J 10 bases, with 11 bases left between them. CDR3 in amino acids: CASSVGQGASPLHF. The CDR3 coding sequence is TGTGCCAGCAGCGTAGGTCAGGGAGCCTCACCCCTCCACTTT. Based on the CDR3 plus reference TRBV9 and TRBJ1-6, the full variable domain is DSGVTQTPKHLITATGQRVTLRCSPRSGDLSVYWYQQSLDQGLQFLIQYYNGEERAKGNILERFSAQQFPDLHSELNLSSLELGDSALYFCASSVGQGASPLHFGNGTRLTVT.

The gene calls are TRBV7-9 and TRBJ2-1; 7 nucleotides align to TRBD2. The V and J ends lost 11 bases and 15 bases, in that order; junction bases with no gene match: 10. The CDR3 runs 10 residues. CDR1 SEHNR and CDR2 FQNEAQ come from the germline V gene (reference sequence). As DNA, the CDR3 is TGTGCCGGGGGGGTCCAGGGCCCGTTCTTC. Protein product: CAGGVQGPFF.

This chain joins TRBV4-3 and TRBJ2-7; 9 nucleotides match TRBD1. The germline V gene encodes CDR1 LGHNA and CDR2 YSLEER. The CDR3 covers 15 residues. J gave up 4 bases and V 0 bases, and 4 bases lay outside the gene matches. Here the CDR3 DNA reads TGCGCCAGCAGCCAAGACGAGACAGGGGGTTACGAGCAGTACTTC. Translation gives CASSQDETGGYEQYF.

The rearrangement uses TRBV28 and TRBJ2-7; D is undetermined. V was trimmed by 6 bases and J by 3 bases, leaving 21 bases between them. The germline gives CDR1 MDHEN, CDR2 SYDVKM. The CDR3 is 16 amino acids. CDR3 sequence reads: CASSLGLGLSDYEQYF. The CDR3 DNA sequence: TGTGCCAGCAGCTTGGGCCTAGGTTTATCAGACTACGAGCAGTACTTC.

Only one count was recorded for this clone. The V and J genes are TRBV5-6 and TRBJ2-1; D is perhaps TRBD1 or TRBD2 (5 bases each). Germline values: CDR1 SGHDT, CDR2 YYEEEE. The CDR3 covers 18 residues. V lost 0 bases and J 6 bases, leaving 22 bases between the germline ends. CDR3 sequence: CASSLASLGRDLFNEQFF. CDR3 bases: TGTGCCAGCAGCTTGGCCTCCCTCGGCAGGGACCTCTTCAATGAGCAGTTCTTC. The whole variable domain, filled in from reference TRBV5-6 and TRBJ2-1, reads DAGVTQSPTHLIKTRGQQVTLRCSPKSGHDTVSWYQQALGQGPQFIFQYYEEEERQRGNFPDRFSGHQFPNYSSELNVNALLLGDSALYLCASSLASLGRDLFNEQFFGPGTRLTVL.

About this clone: Other DNA sequences of this sample code for an identical CDR3. The chain carries TRBV27 and TRBJ1-5; D gene uncertain. V was cut by 2 bases and J by 6 bases, with 5 bases left in between. The germline CDR1 and CDR2 sequences are MNHEY and SMNVEV (reference sequence). The CDR3 has 12 amino acids. For the CDR3, the DNA is TGTGCCAGCAGTTTACGGGGTCAGCCCCAGCATTTT. Amino acid sequence: CASSLRGQPQHF.